Each of the 6 T cell receptor beta chains below was sequenced from the same sample in a study of blood T cell repertoires in COVID-19. Produced via immunoSEQ multiplex PCR; TCRdb's table is partial and in-frame only. The data show roughly 180,000 clones, approximately 82% seen once. Sequencing input: peripheral blood. These receptors were obtained from a woman older than 75 with active or convalescent COVID-19.

V gene TRBV5-1 combines with J gene TRBJ2-3, with D possibly being TRBD2 (5 bases). The V end was cut by 6 bases, the J end by 1 base, with 15 bases between. CDR3 length equals 15 residues. Germline CDR1 reads SGHRS; CDR2 reads YFSETQ. CDR3: CASTPGPAGTDTQYF. DNA of the CDR3: TGCGCCAGCACCCCAGGTCCAGCGGGCACAGATACGCAGTATTTT.

The genes are TRBV27 and TRBJ2-7; 7 bases agree with TRBD2. V was clipped by 5 bases and J by 3 bases; unmatched bases: 4. Germline assignment: CDR1 MNHEY and CDR2 SMNVEV (reference sequence). This CDR3 contains 13 residues. The CDR3 loop is CASSRGDNYEQYF. The CDR3 DNA reads TGTGCCAGCAGTCGGGGGGATAACTACGAGCAGTACTTC.

This clone was picked up one time. The chain couples TRBV5-1 to TRBJ2-3, with TRBD2 identical over 7 bases. The germline V gene encodes CDR1 SGHRS and CDR2 YFSETQ. With V trimmed by 2 bases and J by 2 bases, 5 bases remained unmatched. CDR3 size: 15 residues. The CDR3 protein is CASSFGGSFTDTQYF. The CDR3, as DNA: TGCGCCAGCAGCTTTGGCGGGAGCTTCACAGATACGCAGTATTTT.

The chain couples TRBV24-1 to TRBJ2-7; 9 positions agree with TRBD1. Looked up from germline, CDR1 is KGHDR and CDR2 is SFDVKD. V gave up 2 bases and J gave up 3 bases; unmatched junction bases: 7. This CDR3 region has 16 residues. The CDR3 DNA is TGTGCCACCAGTGATTCCCCGGACAGGGGTGACTACGAGCAGTACTTC. Encoded protein: CATSDSPDRGDYEQYF.

The V and J genes are TRBV4-2 and TRBJ1-1; maybe TRBD1 (5 bases). This CDR3 is 12 amino acids long. CDR1 and CDR2 from the germline V gene are LGHNA and YNFKEQ. Trimming took 1 base from V and 7 from J, leaving 7 bases between them. CDR3 protein: CASSQVDSEAFF. Here the CDR3 DNA reads TGTGCCAGCAGCCAAGTCGACAGTGAAGCTTTCTTT.

The chain carries TRBV12-5 and TRBJ2-2; TRBD2 matches at 7 bases. Germline V CDR1 and CDR2: LGHNT, FRNRAP. The CDR3 runs to 16 residues. With V trimmed by 2 bases and J by 0 bases, 3 bases remained unmatched. CDR3 amino acids: CASGLWAGANTGELFF. For the CDR3, the DNA is TGTGCTAGTGGTTTGTGGGCGGGGGCGAACACCGGGGAGCTGTTTTTT. Complete variable domain (other parts from reference TRBV12-5 and TRBJ2-2): DARVTQTPRHKVTEMGQEVTMRCQPILGHNTVFWYRQTMMQGLELLAYFRNRAPLDDSGMPKDRFSAEMPDATLATLKIQPSEPRDSAVYFCASGLWAGANTGELFFGEGSRLTVL.